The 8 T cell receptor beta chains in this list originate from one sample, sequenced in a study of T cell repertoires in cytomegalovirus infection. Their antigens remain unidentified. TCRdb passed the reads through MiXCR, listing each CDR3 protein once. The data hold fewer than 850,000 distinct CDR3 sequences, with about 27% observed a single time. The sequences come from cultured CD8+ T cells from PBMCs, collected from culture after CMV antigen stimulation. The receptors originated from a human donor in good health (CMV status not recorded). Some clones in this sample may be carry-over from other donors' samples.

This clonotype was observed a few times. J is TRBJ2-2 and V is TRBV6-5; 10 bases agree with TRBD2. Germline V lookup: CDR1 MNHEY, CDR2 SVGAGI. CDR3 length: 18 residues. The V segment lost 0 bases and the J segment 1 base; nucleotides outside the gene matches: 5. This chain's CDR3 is CASSYSEGLAVNTGELFF. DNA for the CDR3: TGTGCCAGCAGTTACTCGGAAGGACTAGCGGTGAACACCGGGGAGCTGTTTTTT.

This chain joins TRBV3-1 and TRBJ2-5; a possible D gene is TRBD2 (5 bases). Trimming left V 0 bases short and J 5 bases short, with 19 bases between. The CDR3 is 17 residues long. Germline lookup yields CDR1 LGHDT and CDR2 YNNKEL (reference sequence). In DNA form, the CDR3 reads TGTGCCAGCAGCCAAGATGGCAGGTGGGAGCGTGGGGAGACCCAGTACTTC. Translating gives CASSQDGRWERGETQYF.

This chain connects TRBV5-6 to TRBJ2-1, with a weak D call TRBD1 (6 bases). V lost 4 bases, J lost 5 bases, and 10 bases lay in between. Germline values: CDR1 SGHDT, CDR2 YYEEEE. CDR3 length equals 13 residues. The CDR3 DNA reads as TGTGCCAGCAGCATGGACAGTAACAATGAGCAGTTCTTC. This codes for CASSMDSNNEQFF. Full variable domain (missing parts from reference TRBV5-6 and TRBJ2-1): DAGVTQSPTHLIKTRGQQVTLRCSPKSGHDTVSWYQQALGQGPQFIFQYYEEEERQRGNFPDRFSGHQFPNYSSELNVNALLLGDSALYLCASSMDSNNEQFFGPGTRLTVL.

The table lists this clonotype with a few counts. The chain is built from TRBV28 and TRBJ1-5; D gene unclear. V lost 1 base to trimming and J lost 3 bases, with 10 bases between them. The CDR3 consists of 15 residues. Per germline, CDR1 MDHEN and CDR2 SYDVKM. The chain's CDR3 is CASSLSVDYNQPQHF. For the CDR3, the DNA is TGTGCCAGCAGTTTATCGGTTGATTACAATCAGCCCCAGCATTTT.

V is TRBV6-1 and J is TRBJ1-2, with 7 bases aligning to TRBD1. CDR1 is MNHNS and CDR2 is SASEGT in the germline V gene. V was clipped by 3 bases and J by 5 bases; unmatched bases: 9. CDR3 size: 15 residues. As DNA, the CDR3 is TGTGCCAGCAGTGACCTTCTCGGGACAGCATATGGCTACACCTTC. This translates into CASSDLLGTAYGYTF.

Written as DNA, the CDR3 is TGTGCCAGCGGGGAGATTACTAGCACAGATACGCAGTATTTT. Translated, it gives CASGEITSTDTQYF. The chain couples TRBV6-1 to TRBJ2-3; D might be TRBD2 (5 bases). Germline assignment: CDR1 MNHNS and CDR2 SASEGT. This CDR3 comprises 14 residues. V was clipped by 8 bases and J by 0 bases, with 12 bases between them.

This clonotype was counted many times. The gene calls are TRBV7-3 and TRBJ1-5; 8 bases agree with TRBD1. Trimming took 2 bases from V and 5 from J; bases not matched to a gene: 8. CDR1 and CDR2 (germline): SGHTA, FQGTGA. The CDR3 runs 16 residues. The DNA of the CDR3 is TGTGCCAGCAGCTTAGAGGACAGGGAGTGGGATCAGCCCCAGCATTTT. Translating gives CASSLEDREWDQPQHF.

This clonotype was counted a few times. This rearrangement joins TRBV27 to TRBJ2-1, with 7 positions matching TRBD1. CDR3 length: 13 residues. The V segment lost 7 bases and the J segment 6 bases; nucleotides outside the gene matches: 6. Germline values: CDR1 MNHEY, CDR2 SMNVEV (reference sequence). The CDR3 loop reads CASKEGGPNEQFF. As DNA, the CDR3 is TGTGCCAGCAAAGAAGGGGGCCCCAATGAGCAGTTCTTC.